This T cell receptor (beta chain) was obtained from a study of graft-versus-host responses after intestinal transplantation. The method was immunoSEQ multiplex PCR; TCRdb's version includes in-frame clones alone and lacks a portion of them. The data hold about 88,000 clones, with around 90% observed a single time. Study-level results: Allografts from individuals with graft-donor T cell macrochimerism displayed high graft-versus-host to host-versus-graft clonal ratios. Detected in recipient marrow were GvH clones, some of which were first observed in ileum or blood.

A note on this clone: The antigen is undetermined.

The TCR originated in a human donor who received an intestinal transplant. Sequencing used unstimulated CD4+ T cells sorted from spleen or lymph node cells, obtained before intestinal transplant.

The CDR3 DNA reads as TGTGCCTGGAGTACAGAAGAAGCGGGAGGCCATCTAACCAGCTACAATGAGCAGTTCTTC. It translates to CAWSTEEAGGHLTSYNEQFF. This chain joins TRBV30 and TRBJ2-1, with 9 bases fitting TRBD2. The CDR3 loop spans 20 amino acids. Trimming cost V 2 bases and J 3 bases; bases outside gene matches: 20. The germline gives CDR1 GTSNPN, CDR2 SVGIG (reference sequence).